These T cell receptor beta chains were read from a single sample in a study of T-cell reconstitution after alpha-beta-depleted transplantation in children. Each CDR3 protein is one row after TCRdb ran MiXCR on the PCR reads. Here the sample spans some 80,000 distinct CDR3 sequences, 15% to 20% being singletons. The sequencing here drew on PBMCs, mostly from graft donor cells, taken 360 days after TCRalphabeta/CD19-depleted stem cell transplant. These receptors all stem from a male patient aged 2 to 9 who had a stem cell transplant for acute lymphoblastic leukemia, so the T cells may come from the graft donor. Both conserved end residues are part of each CDR3. A D gene is named only where the DNA matches it firmly. Size values are once, few and many counts, or a class for expanded clones, and some rows have none.

j_gene	len	d_gene	abundance	v_gene	CDR3nt	CDR3aa
TRBJ2-2	13	-	-	TRBV14	TGTGCCAGCAGCTCTCAGTACACCGGGGAGCTGTTTTTT	CASSSQYTGELFF
TRBJ2-5	14	TRBD2	many	TRBV12-3/TRBV12-4	TGTGCCAGCAGTTTAAGAGCGGGGAAAGAGACCCAGTACTTC	CASSLRAGKETQYF
TRBJ2-7	11	-	-	TRBV12-3/TRBV12-4	TGTGCCAGCGCCCAGGGGTACGAGCAGTACTTC	CASAQGYEQYF
TRBJ1-5	13	-	-	TRBV27	TGTGCCAGCCCGGGCCGAGCCAATCAGCCCCAGCATTTT	CASPGRANQPQHF
TRBJ2-1	15	-	-	TRBV2	TGTGCCAGCAGTAGAGACAGAACCCCCTACAATGAGCAGTTCTTC	CASSRDRTPYNEQFF
TRBJ2-5	16	TRBD1	-	TRBV5-1	TGCGCCAGCAGCTTGGCCGGGACAGGGGGCCAGGAGACCCAGTACTTC	CASSLAGTGGQETQYF
TRBJ2-1	17	-	-	TRBV6-5	TGTGCCAGCAGTTCGCCGAGACTGGCCAGCTCCTACAATGAGCAGTTCTTC	CASSSPRLASSYNEQFF
TRBJ2-1	18	-	few	TRBV4-1	TGCGCCAGCAGCCAAAAGCTCTACGGGAGTAGGAGGGAAGGTGAGCAGTTCTTC	CASSQKLYGSRREGEQFF
TRBJ2-3	14	TRBD1	-	TRBV5-1	TGCGCCAGCAGCTTGGGACAGGGGGGAGATACGCAGTATTTT	CASSLGQGGDTQYF
TRBJ2-7	15	TRBD2	-	TRBV4-1	TGCGCCAGCAGCCAAAGGACTAGCGGGAGGGACGAGCAGTACTTC	CASSQRTSGRDEQYF
TRBJ2-1	16	-	few	TRBV4-2	TGTGCCAGCAGCCAGGTTAGCGGACTATCCTACAATGAGCAGTTCTTC	CASSQVSGLSYNEQFF
TRBJ2-1	16	TRBD2	-	TRBV12-3/TRBV12-4	TGTGCCAGCAGTCCCCCCGCGGGAGGGGACTACAATGAGCAGTTCTTC	CASSPPAGGDYNEQFF
TRBJ2-5	16	TRBD2	-	TRBV25-1	TGTGCCAGCAGTGAAGAGGGACTAGCGTCACAAGAGACCCAGTACTTC	CASSEEGLASQETQYF
TRBJ2-5	14	TRBD2	many	TRBV20-1	TGCAGTGCTAGAATCGGACTAGCGTCGGAGACCCAGTACTTC	CSARIGLASETQYF
TRBJ2-7	13	TRBD2	-	TRBV7-9	TGTGCCAGCAGCTTCACAGCGGGATACGAGCAGTACTTC	CASSFTAGYEQYF
TRBJ2-7	13	-	-	TRBV5-1	TGCGCCAGCAGCTTGGTTCCAGGTTACGAGCAGTACTTC	CASSLVPGYEQYF
TRBJ2-2	14	-	-	TRBV5-4	TGTGCCATCAGCCCTGGGGTCGTCGCCTGGGAGCTGTTTTTT	CAISPGVVAWELFF
TRBJ2-1	14	TRBD2	-	TRBV29-1	TGCAGCGTTTGCATTAGCGGGATGAGGAATGAGCAGTTCTTC	CSVCISGMRNEQFF
TRBJ2-5	13	-	few	TRBV20-1	TGCAGTGCTCCTAGTCGCTTGAGAGAGACCCAGTACTTC	CSAPSRLRETQYF
TRBJ2-1	13	-	-	TRBV20-1	TGCAGTGCTGAGCGGAGCAGCTACAATGAGCAGTTCTTC	CSAERSSYNEQFF
TRBJ1-4	15	TRBD1	few	TRBV20-1	TGCAGTGCTAGCGAGACAGGGGGGCCTAATGAAAAACTGTTTTTT	CSASETGGPNEKLFF
TRBJ2-7	12	-	few	TRBV6-6	TGTGCCAGCAGTATCTCGCCGAGGGAGCAGTACTTC	CASSISPREQYF
TRBJ2-1	18	TRBD2	-	TRBV27	TGTGCCAGCAGCCACCAGATAGCGGGGAGGAGCTCCTACAATGAGCAGTTCTTC	CASSHQIAGRSSYNEQFF
TRBJ2-7	15	TRBD2	-	TRBV6-1	TGTGCCAGCAAAGGAACTAGCGGGAGTGTCTACGAGCAGTACTTC	CASKGTSGSVYEQYF
TRBJ2-1	16	TRBD2	-	TRBV12-3/TRBV12-4	TGTGCCAGCAGTTTCGACCTAGCGGATATCTACAATGAGCAGTTCTTC	CASSFDLADIYNEQFF
TRBJ2-1	14	-	-	TRBV10-3	TGTGCCATCAGTGGCGGTAGGGAGTACAATGAGCAGTTCTTC	CAISGGREYNEQFF
TRBJ2-7	14	-	few	TRBV5-1	TGCGCCAGCAGCTTGGGACTCCCCTCCTACGAGCAGTACTTC	CASSLGLPSYEQYF
TRBJ1-1	14	TRBD1	many	TRBV6-2/TRBV6-3	TGTGCCAGCAGAACGACAGGGGATAACACTGAAGCTTTCTTT	CASRTTGDNTEAFF
TRBJ1-1	16	-	once	TRBV9	TGTGCCAGCAGCGTAGCGCTGGGGGCCATGAACACTGAAGCTTTCTTT	CASSVALGAMNTEAFF
TRBJ2-7	19	-	-	TRBV15	TGTGCCACCAGCAGAGACCCTCCCGCGATAGGGAAGCGGGACAACGAGCAGTACTTC	CATSRDPPAIGKRDNEQYF
TRBJ2-3	15	-	few	TRBV25-1	TGTGCCAGCAGTGACCCCGGGAGAGGCGCAGATACGCAGTATTTT	CASSDPGRGADTQYF
TRBJ2-5	21	TRBD2	-	TRBV4-2	TGTGCCAGCAGCCAAGATCAAGCTAGCGGGAGTCGATTTAGTCGTAAAGAGACCCAGTACTTC	CASSQDQASGSRFSRKETQYF
TRBJ2-5	15	-	-	TRBV5-1	TGCGCCAGCAGCTTGGCGGGGGTCCGGGAGGAGACCCAGTACTTC	CASSLAGVREETQYF